This TCR beta chain was sequenced during a study of blood T cell repertoires in COVID-19. Study at large: Sources were T cells, B-cell-depleted T cells, or PBMCs; the material itself was cDNA or gDNA.

The CDR3 sequence is 14 residues long. V lost 4 bases, J lost 4 bases, and 16 bases lay in between. Germline CDR1 is GTSNPN and CDR2 is SVGIG (reference sequence). Original methodology: Estimates of nucleated cell counts were drawn from the amplification of reference gene primers. Only in-frame clones appear in the TCRdb table, and some are missing; sequencing was by immunoSEQ multiplex PCR. V and J calls and clone size follow that table, whereas D and trimming were derived from the DNA. The sample consists of 150,000 to 200,000 clones, around nine tenths of them appearing once. Notes on this clone: This sample includes further DNA sequences coding for the same CDR3.

The J gene is TRBJ1-2, the V gene TRBV30; weak D call: TRBD1 (5 bases). The sequence was obtained from a man in his 70s with acute or convalescent COVID-19. Specimen: peripheral blood. The CDR3 DNA is TGTGCCTGGACAACAATGGGGCCTATCTATGGCTACACCTTC. This encodes CAWTTMGPIYGYTF.